This entry lists 25 T cell receptor beta chains sequenced from one sample in a study of blood T cell repertoires in COVID-19. Sequenced by immunoSEQ multiplex PCR; TCRdb stores in-frame clones only, minus some. The sample contains 80,000 to 95,000 clones, 60% to 80% of which appear only once. Sequenced input: peripheral blood. The receptors were sampled from a woman aged 45-59 years with acute or convalescent COVID-19.

V and J are TRBV2 and TRBJ2-7; 8 bases are a match to TRBD1. Germline values: CDR1 SNHLY, CDR2 FYNNEI. The V segment lost 9 bases and the J segment 3 bases; nucleotides outside the gene matches: 13. The CDR3 is made up of 15 amino acids. For the CDR3, the DNA is TGTGCCAGTAAAAGGACTATCGGACAGGGCTACGAGCAGTACTTC. Translating it yields CASKRTIGQGYEQYF.

The chain carries TRBV28 and TRBJ1-2, with TRBD1 matching over 7 bases. With V trimmed by 6 bases and J by 4 bases, 5 bases remained unmatched. The CDR3 covers 13 residues. CDR1 MDHEN and CDR2 SYDVKM come from the germline V gene. The DNA for the CDR3 is TGTGCCAGCAGCACGACAGGGCTCTATGGCTACACCTTC. This sequence encodes CASSTTGLYGYTF.

This clone occurred once. This sequence joins TRBV4-1 and TRBJ1-1; no clear D. V dropped 1 base and J dropped 10 bases, with 16 bases sitting between them. Germline-derived CDR1 and CDR2 are MGHRA and YSYEKL. The CDR3 runs to 14 residues. The CDR3 here is CASSQVTLFSGAFF. In DNA form, the CDR3 reads TGCGCCAGCAGCCAAGTCACACTTTTTTCGGGAGCTTTCTTT.

This clone was found once. The V gene is TRBV28, the J gene TRBJ1-2; D call uncertain. The CDR3 is 12 residues long. CDR1 is MDHEN, CDR2 SYDVKM, per germline. With 3 bases removed from V and 12 bases from J, the gap between germline ends came to 14 bases. CDR3 sequence reads: CASSLPPLSNTF. The DNA of the CDR3 is TGTGCCAGCAGTTTGCCCCCTTTGAGTAACACCTTC.

This clone was counted only a few times. The chain is built from TRBV28 and TRBJ1-2; unclear D gene. The V gene lost 4 bases and the J gene lost 3 bases, with 15 bases spanning the gap. Germline-derived CDR1 and CDR2 are MDHEN and SYDVKM. This CDR3 has 15 residues. The DNA for the CDR3 is TGTGCCAGCAGTTCCGCCGCGGGGATCGACTATGGCTACACCTTC. It is translated as CASSSAAGIDYGYTF.

This clone was counted a few times. The chain recombines TRBV3-1 (or the pseudogene TRBV3-2) with TRBJ1-2; tentative D call: TRBD1 (5 bases). Germline CDR1 LGHDT, CDR2 YNNKEL (reference sequence). The CDR3 extends over 13 amino acids. Trimming stripped 4 bases from V and 4 bases from J, with 10 bases between. CDR3 loop: CASSPDIFYGYTF. Here the CDR3 DNA reads TGTGCCAGCAGCCCGGACATATTCTATGGCTACACCTTC.

V gene TRBV9 combines with J gene TRBJ2-7; 9 bases agree with TRBD1. Germline CDR1 is SGDLS and CDR2 is YYNGEE. The CDR3 has 14 amino acids. The junction had 3 bases not matched to a gene; V was cut back by 3 bases and J by 2 bases. CDR3 in amino acids: CASSDRDRAYEQYF. In DNA, the CDR3 is TGTGCCAGCAGCGACCGGGACAGGGCCTACGAGCAGTACTTC.

V is TRBV9 and J is TRBJ1-3, with 9 bases lining up with TRBD1. V dropped 2 bases and J dropped 2; count of bases not matched to a gene: 5. The CDR3 has 16 residues. In germline, CDR1 is SGDLS, CDR2 YYNGEE. The CDR3 DNA is TGTGCCAGCAGCGTTGGGACAGGGACGGCTGGAAACACCATATATTTT. Protein product: CASSVGTGTAGNTIYF.

The chain has TRBV6-6 and TRBJ1-6; D is unresolved. V dropped 6 bases and J dropped 10 bases, with 22 bases sitting between them. Germline lookup yields CDR1 MNHNY and CDR2 SVGAGI (reference sequence). The length of the CDR3 is 16 residues. The CDR3, as DNA: TGTGCCAGCAGCGATCAAAGAGGGCGGGCGGGGTCACCCCTCCACTTT. It translates to CASSDQRGRAGSPLHF.

This sequence joins TRBV19 and TRBJ1-1; possibly TRBD1 for D (5 bases). CDR1 is LNHDA, CDR2 SQIVND, per germline (reference sequence). Trimming took 0 bases from V and 1 from J, leaving 15 bases between them. The CDR3 sequence is 17 residues long. The CDR3 bases are TGTGCCAGTAGTATAGATCGCAGGGAATTGGGGAACACTGAAGCTTTCTTT. Translation gives CASSIDRRELGNTEAFF.

The J gene is TRBJ1-1, the V gene TRBV7-2; D is unresolved. The V end was cut by 1 base, the J end by 0 bases, with 6 bases between. The CDR3 is made up of 14 amino acids. CDR1 SGHTA and CDR2 FQGNSA come from the germline V gene. The CDR3 here is CASSLVNMNTEAFF. The CDR3 nucleotides read TGTGCCAGCAGCTTAGTCAACATGAACACTGAAGCTTTCTTT.

The chain uses TRBV28 and TRBJ1-1; D is unclear. Germline V lookup: CDR1 MDHEN, CDR2 SYDVKM. V was trimmed by 7 bases and J by 1 base, leaving 4 bases between them. This CDR3 spans 11 amino acids. The CDR3 is CASTRNTEAFF. CDR3 in DNA: TGTGCCAGCACGAGGAACACTGAAGCTTTCTTT.

V and J are TRBV27 and TRBJ1-4; no firm D call. Trimming stripped 3 bases from V and 8 bases from J, with 13 bases between. Germline lookup yields CDR1 MNHEY and CDR2 SMNVEV (reference sequence). The CDR3 has 14 residues. CDR3 DNA sequence: TGTGCCAGCAGTTTGGATCCTGGGGAGGAAAAACTGTTTTTT. This sequence encodes CASSLDPGEEKLFF. Full variable domain (missing parts from reference TRBV27 and TRBJ1-4): EAQVTQNPRYLITVTGKKLTVTCSQNMNHEYMSWYRQDPGLGLRQIYYSMNVEVTDKGDVPEGYKVSRKEKRNFPLILESPSPNQTSLYFCASSLDPGEEKLFFGSGTQLSVL.

The V gene is TRBV6-6, the J gene TRBJ1-2; weak D call: TRBD1 (5 bases). Germline-derived CDR1 and CDR2 are MNHNY and SVGAGI (reference sequence). Trimming took 6 bases from V and 4 from J, leaving 12 bases between them. This CDR3 has 13 residues. The CDR3 protein is CASSPDSRYGYTF. The DNA of the CDR3 is TGTGCCAGCAGCCCAGACAGCCGCTATGGCTACACCTTC.

The rearrangement joins TRBV28 to TRBJ1-2; TRBD1 is a possible D gene (5 bases). Germline V gene lookup returns CDR1 MDHEN and CDR2 SYDVKM. V shed 3 bases and J shed 4 bases, with 9 bases lying between them. The CDR3 spans 13 residues. CDR3 amino acids: CASSFIQGYGYTF. The CDR3 DNA follows: TGTGCCAGCAGTTTTATCCAGGGCTATGGCTACACCTTC.

This chain joins TRBV9 and TRBJ1-1; no clear D gene. In germline, CDR1 is SGDLS, CDR2 YYNGEE. Trimming left V 3 bases short and J 11 bases short, with 20 bases between. This CDR3 is 14 amino acids long. This chain's CDR3 is CASSAGLDQEGAFF. In DNA form, the CDR3 reads TGTGCCAGCAGCGCCGGGCTGGACCAGGAGGGCGCTTTCTTT. Drawing the rest from reference TRBV9 and TRBJ1-1, the complete variable domain is DSGVTQTPKHLITATGQRVTLRCSPRSGDLSVYWYQQSLDQGLQFLIQYYNGEERAKGNILERFSAQQFPDLHSELNLSSLELGDSALYFCASSAGLDQEGAFFGQGTRLTVV.

The V call is TRBV27, the J call TRBJ1-2; 8 nucleotides match TRBD1. CDR3 length: 16 residues. Germline V CDR1 and CDR2: MNHEY, SMNVEV (reference sequence). Trimming took 0 bases from V and 6 from J; bases not matched to a gene: 9. The CDR3: CASSLSNPTGADGYTF. The CDR3, as DNA: TGTGCCAGCAGTTTATCGAATCCGACAGGGGCGGATGGCTACACCTTC.

The chain employs TRBV4-2 and TRBJ1-1; 8 bases line up with TRBD1. This CDR3 is built from 20 residues. J was trimmed by 4 bases and V by 0 bases; bases with no gene match: 19. The germline V gene encodes CDR1 LGHNA and CDR2 YNFKEQ. CDR3: CASSQEWGARGRLASTEAFF. Written as DNA, the CDR3 is TGTGCCAGCAGCCAAGAATGGGGAGCCAGGGGGCGGTTGGCGAGCACTGAAGCTTTCTTT.

The rearrangement joins TRBV7-8 to TRBJ1-3; a weak D match, TRBD1 (6 bases). CDR1 is SGHVS and CDR2 is FQNEAQ in the germline V gene. The V gene lost 1 base and the J gene lost 0 bases, with 7 bases spanning the gap. The CDR3 spans 15 residues. CDR3 in amino acids: CASSLGQASGNTIYF. CDR3 DNA: TGTGCCAGCAGCTTAGGACAGGCCTCTGGAAACACCATATATTTT.

The V gene is TRBV9, the J gene TRBJ2-7, with TRBD1 matching over 7 bases. The CDR3 is 15 residues long. The trim removed 3 bases at V and 0 bases at J, leaving 6 bases unmatched. CDR1 is SGDLS, CDR2 YYNGEE, per germline. CDR3 nucleotides: TGTGCCAGCAGCGCCCATAGGGACAGCTCCTACGAGCAGTACTTC. Translation gives CASSAHRDSSYEQYF.

The chain uses TRBV28 and TRBJ1-5, with TRBD1 matching 8 bases. The germline CDR1 and CDR2 sequences are MDHEN and SYDVKM. V lost 3 bases to trimming and J lost 6 bases; unmatched junction nucleotides: 10. The CDR3 is made up of 16 amino acids. The CDR3 loop is CASSFSGRTGTQPQHF. Written as DNA, the CDR3 is TGTGCCAGCAGTTTTTCGGGGAGGACAGGGACTCAGCCCCAGCATTTT.

This chain connects TRBV10-3 to TRBJ1-2; D may be TRBD1 (5 bases). The V end lost 6 bases, the J end lost 4 bases, and 12 bases lay between the germline ends. The CDR3 extends over 13 amino acids. Germline V CDR1 and CDR2: ENHRY, SYGVKD. The CDR3: CAISTTDSYGYTF. The CDR3 DNA follows: TGTGCCATCAGCACGACAGACTCCTATGGCTACACCTTC.

This sequence joins TRBV28 and TRBJ1-3; D gene uncertain. In germline, CDR1 is MDHEN, CDR2 SYDVKM. V was cut by 2 bases and J by 2 bases, with 10 bases left in between. CDR3 length: 15 amino acids. The CDR3 coding sequence is TGTGCCAGCAGTTTAGGCGGTATGGCTGGAAACACCATATATTTT. Its protein is CASSLGGMAGNTIYF.

V and J are TRBV28 and TRBJ1-1; D may be TRBD1 (5 bases). CDR1 is MDHEN, CDR2 SYDVKM, per germline. V was clipped by 7 bases and J by 8 bases, with 14 bases between them. CDR3 length: 12 residues. The CDR3 spells CASTFSPGEAFF. In DNA, the CDR3 is TGTGCCAGCACCTTCTCTCCAGGGGAAGCTTTCTTT.

The chain combines TRBV28 with TRBJ1-2; TRBD1 is a possible D gene (6 bases). Germline-derived CDR1 and CDR2 are MDHEN and SYDVKM. The CDR3 has 17 amino acids. V was pared by 5 bases and J by 8 bases, with 27 bases between. CDR3 amino acids: CASSPRGAGGLYRGYTF. The CDR3 DNA is TGTGCCAGCAGTCCTAGGGGCGCCGGGGGGCTATATCGCGGCTACACCTTC.